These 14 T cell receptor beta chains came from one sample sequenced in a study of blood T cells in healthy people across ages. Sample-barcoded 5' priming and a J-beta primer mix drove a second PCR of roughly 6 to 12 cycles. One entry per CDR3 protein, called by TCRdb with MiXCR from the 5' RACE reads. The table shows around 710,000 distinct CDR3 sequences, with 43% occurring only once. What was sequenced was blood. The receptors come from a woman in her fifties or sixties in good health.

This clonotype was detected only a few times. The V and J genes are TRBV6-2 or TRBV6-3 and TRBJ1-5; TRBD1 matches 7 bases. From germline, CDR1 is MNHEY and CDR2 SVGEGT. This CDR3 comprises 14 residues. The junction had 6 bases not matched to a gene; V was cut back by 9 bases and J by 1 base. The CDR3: CASRQGGSNQPQHF. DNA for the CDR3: TGTGCCAGTAGACAGGGCGGGAGCAATCAGCCCCAGCATTTT.

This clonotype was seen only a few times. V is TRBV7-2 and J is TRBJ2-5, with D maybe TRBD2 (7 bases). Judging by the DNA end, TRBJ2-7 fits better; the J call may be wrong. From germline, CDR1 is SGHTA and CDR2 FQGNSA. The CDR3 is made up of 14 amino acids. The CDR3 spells CASSPGEGIGEQYF. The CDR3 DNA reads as TGTGCCAGCAGCCCAGGGGAGGGCATAGGCGAGCAGTACTTC.

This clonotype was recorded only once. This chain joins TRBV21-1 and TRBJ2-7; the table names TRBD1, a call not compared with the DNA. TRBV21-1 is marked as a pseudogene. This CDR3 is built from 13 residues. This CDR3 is CASSKRQTYEQYF. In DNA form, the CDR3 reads TGTGCCAGCAGCAAGAGACAGACCTACGAGCAGTACTTC.

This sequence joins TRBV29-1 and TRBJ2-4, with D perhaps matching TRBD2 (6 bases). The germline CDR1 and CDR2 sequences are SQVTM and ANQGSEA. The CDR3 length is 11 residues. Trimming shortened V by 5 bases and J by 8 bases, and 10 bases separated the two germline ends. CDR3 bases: TGCAGCGTTTTGGAGGGGTACATTCAGTACTTC. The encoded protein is CSVLEGYIQYF.

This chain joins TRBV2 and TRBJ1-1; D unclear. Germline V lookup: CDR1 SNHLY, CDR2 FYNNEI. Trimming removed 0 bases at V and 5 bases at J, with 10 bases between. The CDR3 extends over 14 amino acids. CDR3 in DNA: TGTGCCAGCAGTGAAGCTTCTGATAATACTGAAGCTTTCTTT. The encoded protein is CASSEASDNTEAFF. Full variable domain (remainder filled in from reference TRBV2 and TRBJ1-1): EPEVTQTPSHQVTQMGQEVILRCVPISNHLYFYWYRQILGQKVEFLVSFYNNEISEKSEIFDDQFSVERPDGSNFTLKIRSTKLEDSAMYFCASSEASDNTEAFFGQGTRLTVV.

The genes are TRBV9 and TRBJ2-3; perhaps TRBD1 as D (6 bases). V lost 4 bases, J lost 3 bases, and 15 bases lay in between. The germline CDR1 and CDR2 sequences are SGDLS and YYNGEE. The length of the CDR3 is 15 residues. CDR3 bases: TGTGCCAGCAGCAGCTCATCACAGGGTACAGATACGCAGTATTTT. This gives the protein CASSSSSQGTDTQYF.

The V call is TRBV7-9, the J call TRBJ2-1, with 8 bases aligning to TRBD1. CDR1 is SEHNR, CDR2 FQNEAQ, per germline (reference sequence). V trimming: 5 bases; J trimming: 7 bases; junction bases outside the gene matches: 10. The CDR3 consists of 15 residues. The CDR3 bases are TGTGCCAGCAGCCTCGGACAGGGTACGGATAATGAGCAGTTCTTC. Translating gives CASSLGQGTDNEQFF.

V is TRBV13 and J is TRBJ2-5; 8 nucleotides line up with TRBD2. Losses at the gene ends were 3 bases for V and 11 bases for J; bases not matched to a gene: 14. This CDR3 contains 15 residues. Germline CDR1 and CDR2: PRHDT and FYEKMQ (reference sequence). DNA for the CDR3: TGTGCCAGCAGCTTTGAGGTTGGCGGGGGGAATGAGCAGTACTTC. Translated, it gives CASSFEVGGGNEQYF.

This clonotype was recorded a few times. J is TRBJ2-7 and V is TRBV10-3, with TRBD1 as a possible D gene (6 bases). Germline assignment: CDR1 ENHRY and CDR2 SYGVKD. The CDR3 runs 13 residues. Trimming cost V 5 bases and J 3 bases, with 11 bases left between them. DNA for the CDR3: TGTGCCATCAGTTCCCGACAGGTCTACGAGCAGTACTTC. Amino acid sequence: CAISSRQVYEQYF.

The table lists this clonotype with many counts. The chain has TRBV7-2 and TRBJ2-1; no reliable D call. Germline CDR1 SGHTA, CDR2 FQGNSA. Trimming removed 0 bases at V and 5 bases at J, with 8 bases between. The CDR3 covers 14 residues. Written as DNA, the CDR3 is TGTGCCAGCAGCTTAGCGCGCCGGCACAATGAGCAGTTCTTC. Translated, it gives CASSLARRHNEQFF.

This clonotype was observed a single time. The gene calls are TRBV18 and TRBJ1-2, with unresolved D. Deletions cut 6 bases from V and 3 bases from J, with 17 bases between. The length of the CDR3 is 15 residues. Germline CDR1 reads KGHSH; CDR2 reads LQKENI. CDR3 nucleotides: TGTGCCAGCTCGCCTGGGATTGCCGGGCACTATGGCTACACCTTC. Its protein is CASSPGIAGHYGYTF.

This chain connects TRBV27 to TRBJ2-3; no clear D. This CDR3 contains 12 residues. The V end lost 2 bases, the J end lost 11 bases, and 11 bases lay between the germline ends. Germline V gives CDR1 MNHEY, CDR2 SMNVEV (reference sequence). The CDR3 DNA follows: TGTGCCAGCAGTTTAACAACGGGTCGGCAGTATTTT. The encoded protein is CASSLTTGRQYF.

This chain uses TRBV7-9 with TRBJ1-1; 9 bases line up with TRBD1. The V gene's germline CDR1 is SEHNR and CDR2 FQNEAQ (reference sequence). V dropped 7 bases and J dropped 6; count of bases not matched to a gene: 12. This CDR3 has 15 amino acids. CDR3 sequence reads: CASNDYPGQGPEAFF. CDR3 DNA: TGTGCCAGCAACGATTACCCGGGACAGGGTCCTGAAGCTTTCTTT. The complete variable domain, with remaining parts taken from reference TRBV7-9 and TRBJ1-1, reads DTGVSQNPRHKITKRGQNVTFRCDPISEHNRLYWYRQTLGQGPEFLTYFQNEAQLEKSRLLSDRFSAERPKGSFSTLEIQRTEQGDSAMYLCASNDYPGQGPEAFFGQGTRLTVV.

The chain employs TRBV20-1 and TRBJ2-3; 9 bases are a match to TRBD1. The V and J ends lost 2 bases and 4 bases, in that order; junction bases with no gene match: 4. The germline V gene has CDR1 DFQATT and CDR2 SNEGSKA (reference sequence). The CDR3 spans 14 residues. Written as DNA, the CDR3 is TGCAGTGCTAGACACCGACAGGGGGCAGATACGCAGTATTTT. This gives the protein CSARHRQGADTQYF.